Following are 18 T cell receptor beta chains from one sample sequenced in a study of control samples from healthy donors and cancer patients. Sequencing used immunoSEQ multiplex PCR; TCRdb keeps in-frame clones, though not all of them. The sample holds 150,000 or so clones; roughly nine tenths are singletons and the top ten take 5.5% to 9%. The sequencing sample was made of blood. These receptors were collected from a man between 18 and 35 years old in good health.

The gene calls are TRBV18 and TRBJ2-3; 10 nucleotides match TRBD2. The CDR3 runs 13 residues. CDR1 KGHSH and CDR2 LQKENI come from the germline V gene. V trimming: 5 bases; J trimming: 5 bases; junction bases outside the gene matches: 1. The CDR3 DNA is TGTGCCAGCTCAGAGCGGGGGGGAGATACGCAGTATTTT. Protein: CASSERGGDTQYF. The full variable domain, with the rest looked up from reference TRBV18 and TRBJ2-3, is NAGVMQNPRHLVRRRGQEARLRCSPMKGHSHVYWYRQLPEEGLKFMVYLQKENIIDESGMPKERFSAEFPKEGPSILRIQQVVRGDSAAYFCASSERGGDTQYFGPGTRLTVL.

The chain links TRBV4-3 to TRBJ1-2, with 7 nucleotides matching TRBD1. CDR1 is LGHNA and CDR2 is YSLEER in the germline V gene. The ends lost 7 bases at V and 2 bases at J; junction bases unmatched: 7. The CDR3 contains 14 residues. CDR3 in amino acids: CASNPDRSNYGYTF. CDR3 DNA sequence: TGCGCCAGCAACCCGGACAGGTCGAACTATGGCTACACCTTC.

The chain links TRBV7-9 to TRBJ2-3, with D hard to call. CDR3 length equals 14 residues. Germline V gives CDR1 SEHNR, CDR2 FQNEAQ (reference sequence). V was pared by 1 base and J by 6 bases, with 11 bases between. CDR3 sequence reads: CASSLGWREDTQYF. The CDR3 nucleotides are TGTGCCAGCAGCTTAGGTTGGCGCGAGGATACGCAGTATTTT.

The gene calls are TRBV6-5 and TRBJ2-7, with 11 nucleotides matching TRBD1. Germline CDR1 is MNHEY and CDR2 is SVGAGI. Trimming removed 2 bases from V and 3 bases from J; junction bases left unmatched: 0. The CDR3 consists of 14 residues. CDR3 in amino acids: CASSYGTGGYEQYF. DNA of the CDR3: TGTGCCAGCAGTTACGGGACAGGGGGCTACGAGCAGTACTTC.

This clone was seen a single time. The rearrangement links TRBV5-5 to TRBJ2-5, with 7 bases that match TRBD1. CDR3 length: 16 amino acids. Germline CDR1 is SGHKS and CDR2 is YYEKEE (reference sequence). With V trimmed by 0 bases and J by 5 bases, 10 bases remained unmatched. CDR3 sequence: CASSLGVGGEVETQYF. In nucleotides, the CDR3 is TGTGCCAGCAGCTTGGGAGTAGGGGGCGAGGTGGAGACCCAGTACTTC. The whole variable domain, filled in from reference TRBV5-5 and TRBJ2-5, reads DAGVTQSPTHLIKTRGQQVTLRCSPISGHKSVSWYQQVLGQGPQFIFQYYEKEERGRGNFPDRFSARQFPNYSSELNVNALLLGDSALYLCASSLGVGGEVETQYFGPGTRLLVL.

V and J are TRBV6-5 and TRBJ1-6, with 7 bases lining up with TRBD1. The V and J ends lost 0 bases and 10 bases, in that order; junction bases with no gene match: 6. Germline-derived CDR1 and CDR2 are MNHEY and SVGAGI. This CDR3 region has 15 residues. Written as DNA, the CDR3 is TGTGCCAGCAGTTACTCTAGACAGGGAGGCTCACCCCTCCACTTT. Translation gives CASSYSRQGGSPLHF.

This chain uses TRBV5-1 with TRBJ2-5; 8 nucleotides match TRBD2. Per the germline V gene, CDR1 is SGHRS and CDR2 is YFSETQ. There are 14 residues in the CDR3. With 3 bases clipped from V and 4 bases from J, the junction kept 5 bases outside the gene matches. CDR3 in amino acids: CASSSTAGAETQYF. CDR3 DNA: TGCGCCAGCAGCTCTACAGCGGGGGCAGAGACCCAGTACTTC. Looking up the rest from reference TRBV5-1 and TRBJ2-5 gives the full variable domain: KAGVTQTPRYLIKTRGQQVTLSCSPISGHRSVSWYQQTPGQGLQFLFEYFSETQRNKGNFPGRFSGRQFSNSRSEMNVSTLELGDSALYLCASSSTAGAETQYFGPGTRLLVL.

This chain links TRBV3-1 (or the pseudogene TRBV3-2) with TRBJ1-6; unclear D gene. V was shortened by 1 base and J by 6 bases, with 7 bases between the two germline ends. This CDR3 has 14 amino acids. Germline lookup yields CDR1 LGHDT and CDR2 YNNKEL (reference sequence). The CDR3, as DNA: TGTGCCAGCAGCCAAGGGACTATTAATTCACCCCTCCACTTT. Amino acids: CASSQGTINSPLHF.

The table lists this clone with a count of one. The chain carries TRBV30 and TRBJ2-7, with D possibly called TRBD1 or TRBD2 (6 bases each). This CDR3 is built from 14 residues. Germline CDR1 is GTSNPN and CDR2 is SVGIG (reference sequence). The germline V and J ends were trimmed by 3 bases and 2 bases, with 14 bases remaining between them. CDR3 in amino acids: CAWSIGGYPYEQYF. The CDR3 DNA is TGTGCCTGGAGCATCGGGGGCTATCCCTACGAGCAGTACTTC.

The J gene is TRBJ1-1, the V gene TRBV27; D is unclear. Germline V lookup: CDR1 MNHEY, CDR2 SMNVEV (reference sequence). The CDR3 spans 12 residues. The V gene lost 8 bases and the J gene lost 8 bases, with 15 bases spanning the gap. The CDR3 loop is CASSMGGLEAFF. The CDR3 DNA reads TGTGCCAGCTCCATGGGAGGTCTCGAAGCTTTCTTT.

This rearrangement joins TRBV11-3 to TRBJ2-3, with TRBD1 matching 8 bases. The CDR3 has 15 residues. Germline assignment: CDR1 SGHNT and CDR2 YENEEA. J lost 4 bases, V lost 5 bases, and 8 bases had no gene match. The CDR3 DNA reads as TGTGCCAGCAGCACCGGACAGGGAGCGCCAGATACGCAGTATTTT. Protein product: CASSTGQGAPDTQYF.

A few counts support this clone. The V call is TRBV4-1, the J call TRBJ2-3; D may be TRBD2 (6 bases). This CDR3 contains 17 residues. Germline loops: CDR1 MGHRA, CDR2 YSYEKL. Trimming cost V 0 bases and J 2 bases, with 15 bases left between them. The CDR3 is CASSQETRTKYTDTQYF. CDR3 nucleotides: TGCGCCAGCAGCCAAGAAACAAGGACTAAATACACAGATACGCAGTATTTT.

The V and J genes are TRBV18 and TRBJ1-1; tentative D call: TRBD1 (6 bases). V was trimmed by 0 bases and J by 5 bases, leaving 13 bases between them. The CDR3 is made up of 15 amino acids. CDR1 and CDR2 (germline): KGHSH, LQKENI. This chain's CDR3 is CASSPPSGHPTEAFF. The CDR3 DNA sequence: TGTGCCAGCTCACCACCGTCGGGACATCCAACTGAAGCTTTCTTT.

The chain is built from TRBV4-3 and TRBJ2-5; TRBD2 matches 7 bases. The CDR3 has 13 amino acids. V shed 1 base and J 5 bases; nucleotides not matched to a gene: 1. The germline gives CDR1 LGHNA, CDR2 YSLEER. The CDR3 here is CASSQVSGETQYF. DNA for the CDR3: TGCGCCAGCAGCCAAGTTAGCGGGGAGACCCAGTACTTC.

As DNA, the CDR3 is TGTGCCAGCACCAAAACCAGGGAAGCTCGAACTGAAGCTTTCTTT. This translates into CASTKTREARTEAFF. The chain links TRBV28 to TRBJ1-1; a weak D match, TRBD1 (5 bases). Germline V lookup: CDR1 MDHEN, CDR2 SYDVKM. V was shortened by 7 bases and J by 5 bases, with 20 bases between the two germline ends. CDR3 length: 15 amino acids.

V usage is TRBV7-2 and J usage is TRBJ2-2; D perhaps matches TRBD2 (5 bases). V lost 4 bases, J lost 3 bases, and 9 bases lay in between. This CDR3 spans 14 amino acids. The germline gives CDR1 SGHTA, CDR2 FQGNSA. The CDR3 reads CASSYTRDTGELFF. CDR3 DNA: TGTGCCAGCAGCTACACTAGAGACACCGGGGAGCTGTTTTTT.

V gene TRBV2 combines with J gene TRBJ1-6; 7 nucleotides align to TRBD1. The CDR3 length is 17 residues. The V gene end was trimmed by 7 bases and the J gene end by 0 bases; junction bases not matched to a gene: 9. Germline V gives CDR1 SNHLY, CDR2 FYNNEI. The CDR3 loop is CASTLMTGRSYNSPLHF. In DNA form, the CDR3 reads TGTGCCAGCACGTTGATGACAGGGCGCTCCTATAATTCACCCCTCCACTTT.

CDR3 amino acids: CASRDRASGNTIYF. In nucleotides, the CDR3 is TGTGCCAGCAGGGACAGGGCCTCTGGAAACACCATATATTTT. V is TRBV28 and J is TRBJ1-3, with TRBD1 matching over 8 bases. The V and J ends lost 6 bases and 0 bases, in that order; junction bases with no gene match: 1. The CDR3 runs to 14 residues. CDR1 is MDHEN, CDR2 SYDVKM, per germline.